This entry concerns a single T cell receptor (beta chain). CDR3 size: 15 residues. The germline V gene encodes CDR1 SGHRS and CDR2 YFSETQ. V was pared by 4 bases and J by 0 bases, with 13 bases between. These data belong to a study of cytomegalovirus exposure and HLA in healthy donors. The PCR employed 60 Vbeta primers together with 13 Jbeta primers. This table comes from immunoSEQ multiplex PCR, and its TCRdb copy is limited to in-frame clones, with some not included. This table holds under 200,000 clones, 70% to 90% found once. The source material was PBMCs. This TCR came from a woman aged 50 to 60 in good health and CMV-seronegative. The chain combines TRBV5-1 with TRBJ1-1, with D maybe TRBD1 (5 bases). The CDR3: CASSLVGGLNTEAFF. The CDR3 DNA reads TGCGCCAGCAGCCTGGTGGGGGGGTTGAACACTGAAGCTTTCTTT.